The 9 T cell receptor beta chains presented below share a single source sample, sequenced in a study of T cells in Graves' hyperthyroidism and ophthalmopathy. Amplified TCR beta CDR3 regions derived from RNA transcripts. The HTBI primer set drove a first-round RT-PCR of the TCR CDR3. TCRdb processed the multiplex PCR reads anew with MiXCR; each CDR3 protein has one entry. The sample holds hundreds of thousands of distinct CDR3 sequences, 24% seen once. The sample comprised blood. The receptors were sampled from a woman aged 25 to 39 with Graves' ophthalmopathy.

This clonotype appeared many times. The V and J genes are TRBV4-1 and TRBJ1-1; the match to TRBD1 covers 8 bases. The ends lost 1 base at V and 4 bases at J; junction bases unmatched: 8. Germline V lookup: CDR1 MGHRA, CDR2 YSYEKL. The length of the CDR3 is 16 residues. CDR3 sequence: CASSQADRGGGTEAFF. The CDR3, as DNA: TGCGCCAGCAGCCAAGCCGACAGGGGAGGGGGCACTGAAGCTTTCTTT.

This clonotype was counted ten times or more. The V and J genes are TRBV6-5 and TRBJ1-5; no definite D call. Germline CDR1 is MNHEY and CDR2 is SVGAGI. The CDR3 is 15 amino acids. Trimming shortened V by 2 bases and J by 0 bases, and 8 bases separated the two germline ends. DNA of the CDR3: TGTGCCAGCAGTTACGGCGAATATAGCAATCAGCCCCAGCATTTT. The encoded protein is CASSYGEYSNQPQHF.

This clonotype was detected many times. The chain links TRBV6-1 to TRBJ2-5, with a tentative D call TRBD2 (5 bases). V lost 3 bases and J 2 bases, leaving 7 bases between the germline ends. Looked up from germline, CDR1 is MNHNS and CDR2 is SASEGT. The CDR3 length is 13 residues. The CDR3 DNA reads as TGTGCCAGCAGTGACGGGAATCAAGAGACCCAGTACTTC. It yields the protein CASSDGNQETQYF.

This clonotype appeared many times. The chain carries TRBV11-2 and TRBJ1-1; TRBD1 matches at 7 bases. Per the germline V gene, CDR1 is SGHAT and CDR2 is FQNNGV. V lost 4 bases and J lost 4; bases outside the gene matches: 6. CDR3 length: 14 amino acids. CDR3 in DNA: TGTGCCAGCAGCTCAAACGCAGGGGGCACTGAAGCTTTCTTT. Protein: CASSSNAGGTEAFF.

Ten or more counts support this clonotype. CDR3 sequence reads: CASRRDEYEQYF. DNA for the CDR3: TGTGCCAGCAGACGGGACGAATACGAGCAGTACTTC. The rearrangement links TRBV6-1 to TRBJ2-7; D possibly uses TRBD1 or TRBD2 (5 bases each). The CDR3 is made up of 12 amino acids. CDR1 MNHNS and CDR2 SASEGT come from the germline V gene. Between the trimmed V and J ends, which lost 6 bases and 4 bases, there was a span of 10 bases.

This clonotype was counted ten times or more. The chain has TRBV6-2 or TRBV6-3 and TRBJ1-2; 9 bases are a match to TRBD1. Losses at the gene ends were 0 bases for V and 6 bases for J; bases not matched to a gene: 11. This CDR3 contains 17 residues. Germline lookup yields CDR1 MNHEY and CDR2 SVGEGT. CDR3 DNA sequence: TGTGCCAGCAGTTACTCGGACAGGGGCGCCACCGTCAATGGCTACACCTTC. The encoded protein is CASSYSDRGATVNGYTF.

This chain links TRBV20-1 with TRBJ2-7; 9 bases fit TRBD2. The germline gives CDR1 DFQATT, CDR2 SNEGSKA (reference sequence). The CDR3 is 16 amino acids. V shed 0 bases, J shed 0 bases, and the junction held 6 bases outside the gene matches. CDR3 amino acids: CSAREPQAGGSYEQYF. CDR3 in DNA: TGCAGTGCTAGAGAACCCCAAGCGGGGGGCTCCTACGAGCAGTACTTC.

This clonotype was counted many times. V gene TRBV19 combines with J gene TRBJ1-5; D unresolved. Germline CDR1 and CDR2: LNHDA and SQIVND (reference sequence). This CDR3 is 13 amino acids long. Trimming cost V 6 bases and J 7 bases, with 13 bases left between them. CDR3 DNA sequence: TGTGCCAGTAGCCGCAGACCCAACCAGCCCCAGCATTTT. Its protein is CASSRRPNQPQHF.

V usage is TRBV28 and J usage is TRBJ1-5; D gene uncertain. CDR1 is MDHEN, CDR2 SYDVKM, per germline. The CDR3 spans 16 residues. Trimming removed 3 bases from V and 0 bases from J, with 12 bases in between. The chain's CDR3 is CASSFRISVSNQPQHF. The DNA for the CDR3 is TGTGCCAGCAGTTTTAGGATTTCGGTTAGCAATCAGCCCCAGCATTTT.